The clone carrying this T cell receptor (beta chain) occurred a few times. The antigen is not known. It was roughly 200 ng DNA, around 32,000 T cell genomes, that sorted-subset replicate PCRs used. Generated by immunoSEQ multiplex PCR, the TCRdb table keeps only in-frame clones and is missing some. In the table there are more than 2,000,000 clones, more than 80% of which are singletons. Splitting the CD4+ cells yielded a CD45RA+ naive subset and a CD45RA-negative memory subset. Trimming pared 5 bases from V and 3 bases from J, leaving 14 bases between. The CDR3 spans 14 residues. Germline V gene sequence: CDR1 MNHEY, CDR2 SMNVEV (reference sequence). This sample was included in a study of shared clonotypes between healthy human individuals. Findings and caveats of the study: Generation probabilities were higher for clonotypes shared across all four sorted-subset donors than for unshared ones. Of the naive CD4 clonotypes, about 5% were shared across several donors.

This TCR was sampled from a man aged 18 to 35 in good health. Some clones in this sample may be carry-over from other donors' samples. The chain joins TRBV27 to TRBJ2-7; D perhaps matches TRBD1 (6 bases). The material sequenced was naive CD4+ T cells from PBMCs. Subset described: CD45RA+ positively selected. Here the CDR3 reads CASSIQPDSYEQYF. The CDR3 DNA sequence: TGTGCCAGCAGTATCCAACCGGACAGCTACGAGCAGTACTTC.